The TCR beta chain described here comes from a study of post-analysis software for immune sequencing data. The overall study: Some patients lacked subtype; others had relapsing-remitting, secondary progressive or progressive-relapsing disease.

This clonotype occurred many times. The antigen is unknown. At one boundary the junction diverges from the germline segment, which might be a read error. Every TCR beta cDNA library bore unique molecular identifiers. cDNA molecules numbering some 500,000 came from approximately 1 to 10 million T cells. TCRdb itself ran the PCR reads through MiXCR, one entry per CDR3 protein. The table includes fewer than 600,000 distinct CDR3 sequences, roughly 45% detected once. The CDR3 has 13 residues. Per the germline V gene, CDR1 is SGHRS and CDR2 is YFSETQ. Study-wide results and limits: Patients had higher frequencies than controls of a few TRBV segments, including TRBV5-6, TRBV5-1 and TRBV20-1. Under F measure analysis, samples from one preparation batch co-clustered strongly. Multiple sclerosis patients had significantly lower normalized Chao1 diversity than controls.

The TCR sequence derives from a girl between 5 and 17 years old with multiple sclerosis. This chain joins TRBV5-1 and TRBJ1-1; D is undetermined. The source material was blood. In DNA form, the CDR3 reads TGTGCCAGCAGCTTAGAGATGAACACTGAAGCTTTCTTT. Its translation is CASSLEMNTEAFF.